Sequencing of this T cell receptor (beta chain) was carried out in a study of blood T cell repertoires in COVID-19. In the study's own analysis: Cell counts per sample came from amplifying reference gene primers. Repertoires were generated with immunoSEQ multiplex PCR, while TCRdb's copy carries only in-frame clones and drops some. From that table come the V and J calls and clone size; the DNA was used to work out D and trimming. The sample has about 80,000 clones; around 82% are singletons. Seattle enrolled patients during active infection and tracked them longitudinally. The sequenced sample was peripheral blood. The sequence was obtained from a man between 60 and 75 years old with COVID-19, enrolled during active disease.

The DNA for the CDR3 is TGTGCCAGCGGACAAGTGGGAGGGGGGAGGCAGCCCCAGCATTTT. This translates into CASGQVGGGRQPQHF. The chain is built from TRBV6-5 and TRBJ1-5, with a weak D call TRBD1 (6 bases). The CDR3 is 15 amino acids. Trimming stripped 8 bases from V and 7 bases from J, with 21 bases between. The germline V gene encodes CDR1 MNHEY and CDR2 SVGAGI.